The following is a T cell receptor beta chain sequence with its context. The antigen remains undetermined. These data come from a study of T cell responses to AZD1222 COVID-19 vaccine. For the study at large: The study pooled second doses at about 4 or about 12 weeks. Points from the study as a whole: Repertoire sampling happened only post peak T cell response. Only six AZD1222 recipients tested seropositive at baseline.

Method: immunoSEQ multiplex PCR; TCRdb's copy keeps in-frame clones and lacks some. The repertoire holds around 130,000 clones, with 94% as singletons. Germline lookup yields CDR1 SGHDT and CDR2 YYEEEE. This CDR3 has 15 amino acids. V lost 0 bases, J lost 2 bases, and 11 bases lay in between. The starting material was peripheral blood, obtained on day 0 of AZD1222 vaccination. The clonotype was recovered from an adult in good health. The chain is built from TRBV5-6 and TRBJ1-1; no clear D gene. The CDR3 is CASSLGAGGNTEAFF. CDR3 coding DNA: TGTGCCAGCAGCTTGGGGGCAGGCGGAAACACTGAAGCTTTCTTT.